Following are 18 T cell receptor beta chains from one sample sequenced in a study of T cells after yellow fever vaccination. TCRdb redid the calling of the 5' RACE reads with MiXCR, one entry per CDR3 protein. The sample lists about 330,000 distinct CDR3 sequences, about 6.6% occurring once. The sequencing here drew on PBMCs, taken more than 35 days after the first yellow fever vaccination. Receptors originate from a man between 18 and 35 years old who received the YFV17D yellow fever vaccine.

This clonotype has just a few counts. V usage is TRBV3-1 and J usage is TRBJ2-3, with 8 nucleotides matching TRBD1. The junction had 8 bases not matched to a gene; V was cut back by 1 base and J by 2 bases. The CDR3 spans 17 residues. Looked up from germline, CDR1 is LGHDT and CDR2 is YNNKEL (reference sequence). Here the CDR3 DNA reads TGTGCCAGCAGCCAAGCCCTCCAGGGGGCGCACACAGATACGCAGTATTTT. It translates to CASSQALQGAHTDTQYF.

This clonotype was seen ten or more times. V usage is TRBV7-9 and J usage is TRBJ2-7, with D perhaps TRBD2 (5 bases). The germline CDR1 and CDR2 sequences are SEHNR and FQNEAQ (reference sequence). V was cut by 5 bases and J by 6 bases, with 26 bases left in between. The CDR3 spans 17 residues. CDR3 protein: CASSPLRQLGPSGEQYV. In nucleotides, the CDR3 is TGTGCCAGCAGCCCTTTGCGCCAACTAGGGCCCTCGGGCGAGCAGTACGTC.

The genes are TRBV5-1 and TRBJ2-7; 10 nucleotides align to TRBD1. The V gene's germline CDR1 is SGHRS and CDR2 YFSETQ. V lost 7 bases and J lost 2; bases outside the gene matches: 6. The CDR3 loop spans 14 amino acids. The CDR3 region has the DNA TGCGCCAGCTTTCCTGACAGGGGGCCCTACGAGCAGTACTTC. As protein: CASFPDRGPYEQYF.

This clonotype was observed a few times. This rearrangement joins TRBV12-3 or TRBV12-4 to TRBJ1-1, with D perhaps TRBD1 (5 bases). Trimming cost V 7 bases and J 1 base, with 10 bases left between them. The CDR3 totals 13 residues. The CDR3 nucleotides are TGTGCCAGCACTACTAGGGGGAACACTGAAGCTTTCTTT. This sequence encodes CASTTRGNTEAFF.

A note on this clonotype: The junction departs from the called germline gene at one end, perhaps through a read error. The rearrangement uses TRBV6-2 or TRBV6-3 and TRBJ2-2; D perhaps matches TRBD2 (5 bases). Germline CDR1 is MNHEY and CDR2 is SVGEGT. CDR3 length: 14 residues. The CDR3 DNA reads TGTGCCAGCAACCAATACGGCGACACCGGGGAGCCGTTTTTT. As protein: CASNQYGDTGEPFF.

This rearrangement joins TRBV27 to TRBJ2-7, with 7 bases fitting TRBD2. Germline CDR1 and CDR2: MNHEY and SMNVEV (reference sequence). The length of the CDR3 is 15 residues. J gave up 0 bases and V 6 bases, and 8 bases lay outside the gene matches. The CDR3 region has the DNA TGTGCCAGCAGCCTTCAGCGGGGCAGCTCCTACGAGCAGTACTTC. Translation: CASSLQRGSSYEQYF.

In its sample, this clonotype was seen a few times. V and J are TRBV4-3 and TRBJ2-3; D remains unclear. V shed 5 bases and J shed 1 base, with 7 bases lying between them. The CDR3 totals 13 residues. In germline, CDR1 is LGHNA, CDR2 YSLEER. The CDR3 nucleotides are TGCGCCAGCAGCAACGACCGCACAGATACGCAGTATTTT. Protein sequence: CASSNDRTDTQYF.

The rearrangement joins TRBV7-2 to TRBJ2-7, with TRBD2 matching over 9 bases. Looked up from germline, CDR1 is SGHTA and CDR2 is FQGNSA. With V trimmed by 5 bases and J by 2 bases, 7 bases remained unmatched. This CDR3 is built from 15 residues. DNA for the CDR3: TGTGCCAGCAGCCCGGGTCGCGGGGGGGCCTACGAGCAGTACTTC. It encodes CASSPGRGGAYEQYF.

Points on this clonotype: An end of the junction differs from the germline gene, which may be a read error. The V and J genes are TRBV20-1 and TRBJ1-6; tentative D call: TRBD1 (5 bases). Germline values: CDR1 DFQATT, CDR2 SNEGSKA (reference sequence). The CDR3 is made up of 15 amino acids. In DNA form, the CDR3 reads TGCAGTGCTGCCTTACCGGGACGGAAAAATTCACCCCTCTACTTT. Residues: CSAALPGRKNSPLYF.

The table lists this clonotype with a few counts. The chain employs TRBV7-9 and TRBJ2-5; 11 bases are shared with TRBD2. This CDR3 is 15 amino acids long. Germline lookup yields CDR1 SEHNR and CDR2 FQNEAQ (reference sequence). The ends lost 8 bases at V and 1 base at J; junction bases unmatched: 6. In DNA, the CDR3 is TGTGCCAGCCTTCCACTAGCGGGGGTCCAAGAGACCCAGTACTTC. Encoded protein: CASLPLAGVQETQYF.

CDR3 nucleotides: TGTGCCAGCAGCGATTATGAAGGCTCCTACAATGAGCAGTTCTTC. Its translation: CASSDYEGSYNEQFF. The V call is TRBV6-1, the J call TRBJ2-1; D is undetermined. Germline values: CDR1 MNHNS, CDR2 SASEGT. This CDR3 has 15 amino acids. Trimming cost V 6 bases and J 0 bases, with 12 bases left between them.

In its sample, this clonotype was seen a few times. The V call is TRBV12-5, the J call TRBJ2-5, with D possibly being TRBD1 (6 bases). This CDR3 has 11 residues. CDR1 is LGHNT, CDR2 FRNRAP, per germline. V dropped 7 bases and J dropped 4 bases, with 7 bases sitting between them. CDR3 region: CASAGVETQYF. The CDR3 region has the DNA TGTGCTAGTGCAGGGGTAGAGACCCAGTACTTC.

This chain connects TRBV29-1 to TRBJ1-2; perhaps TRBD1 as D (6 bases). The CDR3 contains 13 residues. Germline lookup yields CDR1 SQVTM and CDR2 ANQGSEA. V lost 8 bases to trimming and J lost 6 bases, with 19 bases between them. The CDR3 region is CSSLDRRGDGYTF. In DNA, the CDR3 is TGCAGCTCACTCGACAGGCGCGGTGATGGCTACACCTTC.

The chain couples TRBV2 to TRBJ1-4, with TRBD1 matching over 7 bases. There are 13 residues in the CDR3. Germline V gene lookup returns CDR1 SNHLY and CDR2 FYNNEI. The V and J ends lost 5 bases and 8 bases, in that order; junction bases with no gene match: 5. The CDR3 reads CASSKDRDEKLFF. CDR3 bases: TGTGCCAGCAGTAAAGACAGGGACGAAAAACTGTTTTTT. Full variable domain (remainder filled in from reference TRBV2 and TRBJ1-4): EPEVTQTPSHQVTQMGQEVILRCVPISNHLYFYWYRQILGQKVEFLVSFYNNEISEKSEIFDDQFSVERPDGSNFTLKIRSTKLEDSAMYFCASSKDRDEKLFFGSGTQLSVL.

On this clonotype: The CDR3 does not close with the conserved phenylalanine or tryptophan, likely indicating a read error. This chain's CDR3 is CASSQDRDREATNEKLFS. Written as DNA, the CDR3 is TGCGCCAGCAGCCAAGATCGGGACAGGGAAGCAACTAATGAAAAACTGTTTTCT. This chain links TRBV4-1 with TRBJ1-4, with TRBD1 matching over 9 bases. The CDR3 consists of 18 residues. Germline CDR1 reads MGHRA; CDR2 reads YSYEKL. V gave up 0 bases and J gave up 0 bases; unmatched junction bases: 5.

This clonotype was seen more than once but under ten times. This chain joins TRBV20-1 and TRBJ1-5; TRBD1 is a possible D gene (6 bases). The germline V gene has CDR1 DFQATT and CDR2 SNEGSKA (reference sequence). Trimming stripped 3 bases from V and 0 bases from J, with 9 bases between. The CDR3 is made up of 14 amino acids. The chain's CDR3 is CSASGGLSNQPQHF. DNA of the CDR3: TGCAGTGCTAGTGGGGGCCTTAGCAATCAGCCCCAGCATTTT.

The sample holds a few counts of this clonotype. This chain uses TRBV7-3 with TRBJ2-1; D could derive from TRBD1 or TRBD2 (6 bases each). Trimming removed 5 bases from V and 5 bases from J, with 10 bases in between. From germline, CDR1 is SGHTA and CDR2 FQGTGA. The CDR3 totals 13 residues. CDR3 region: CASSPGANNEQFF. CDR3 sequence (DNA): TGTGCCAGCAGCCCGGGGGCAAACAATGAGCAGTTCTTC.

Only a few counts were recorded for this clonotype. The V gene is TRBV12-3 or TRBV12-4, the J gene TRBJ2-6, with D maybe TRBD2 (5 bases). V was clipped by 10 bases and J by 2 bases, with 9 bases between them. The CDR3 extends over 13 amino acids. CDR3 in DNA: TGTGCCACTCGGGATACTGGGGCCAACGTCCTGACTTTC. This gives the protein CATRDTGANVLTF.